This entry lists 24 T cell receptor beta chains sequenced from one sample in a study of blood T cells in healthy people across ages. It was with a sample-barcoded 5' primer and a J-beta primer mix that a second PCR of roughly 7 to 12 cycles was run. One entry per CDR3 protein results from TCRdb running MiXCR on the 5' RACE reads. This table has roughly 1,500,000 distinct CDR3 sequences, about 31% appearing once. The sample was blood. These receptor sequences come from a woman in her 30s in good health.

The rearrangement uses TRBV20-1 and TRBJ2-1, with D possibly TRBD1 on 6 matching bases. Germline V gene sequence: CDR1 DFQATT, CDR2 SNEGSKA (reference sequence). CDR3 length equals 16 residues. Trimming left V 0 bases short and J 1 base short, with 13 bases between. The CDR3 bases are TGCAGTGCTAGAGAATCATACAGGGTTTCCTACAATGAGCAGTTCTTC. Protein product: CSARESYRVSYNEQFF.

This clonotype was detected a few times. At one of its ends the junction is not consistent with the germline gene, which may arise from a read error. This rearrangement joins TRBV7-3 to TRBJ2-3; 11 bases are shared with TRBD2. The length of the CDR3 is 17 residues. Germline lookup yields CDR1 SGHTA and CDR2 FQGTGA. In DNA form, the CDR3 reads TGTGCCGGCAGCTTAAAACTAGCGGGGGTCGGTAGAGATACGCAGTATTTT. Protein sequence: CAGSLKLAGVGRDTQYF.

This clonotype has just a few counts. This chain links TRBV5-1 with TRBJ2-1; either TRBD1 or TRBD2 may supply D (8 bases each). This CDR3 spans 15 amino acids. Trimming removed 4 bases from V and 4 bases from J, with 15 bases in between. Germline V gene data show CDR1 as SGHRS and CDR2 as YFSETQ. The CDR3 here is CASSRGGTGYNEQFF. In nucleotides, the CDR3 is TGCGCCAGCAGCCGCGGGGGGACAGGATACAATGAGCAGTTCTTC.

This chain connects TRBV2 to TRBJ1-6; D is ambiguous. This CDR3 has 14 residues. V was trimmed by 7 bases and J by 9 bases, leaving 16 bases between them. The germline V gene has CDR1 SNHLY and CDR2 FYNNEI. CDR3 nucleotides: TGTGCCAGCAATCTGGCCGAGGGTGGTTCACCCCTCCACTTT. This codes for CASNLAEGGSPLHF. Looking up the rest from reference TRBV2 and TRBJ1-6 gives the full variable domain: EPEVTQTPSHQVTQMGQEVILRCVPISNHLYFYWYRQILGQKVEFLVSFYNNEISEKSEIFDDQFSVERPDGSNFTLKIRSTKLEDSAMYFCASNLAEGGSPLHFGNGTRLTVT.

The rearrangement links TRBV6-1 to TRBJ1-5; 8 bases line up with TRBD2. The J call is doubtful: the DNA matches TRBJ2-3 better. CDR1 is MNHNS, CDR2 SASEGT, per germline. CDR3 size: 15 residues. The CDR3 here is CASTPQRGPNQPQYF. CDR3 nucleotide sequence: TGTGCCAGCACTCCCCAGCGGGGGCCCAATCAGCCCCAGTATTTT.

Only a few counts were recorded for this clonotype. The CDR3 bases are TGTGCCAGCACCAAAGCGGGGGGGCCCGGAGAGACCCAGTACTTC. Translated, it gives CASTKAGGPGETQYF. The chain has TRBV6-5 and TRBJ2-5; 10 bases are a match to TRBD2. CDR3 length: 15 amino acids. J lost 4 bases, V lost 7 bases, and 9 bases had no gene match. Germline loops: CDR1 MNHEY, CDR2 SVGAGI.

This clonotype was picked up many times. The chain employs TRBV7-6 and TRBJ2-1; 8 bases map to TRBD1. CDR1 is SGHVS, CDR2 FNYEAQ, per germline. The CDR3 is made up of 11 amino acids. V shed 5 bases and J 12 bases; nucleotides not matched to a gene: 3. The CDR3 spells CASSQGARQFF. CDR3 bases: TGTGCCAGCAGCCAGGGGGCCAGGCAGTTCTTC.

The V gene is TRBV7-9, the J gene TRBJ2-3, with 10 bases aligning to TRBD2. V lost 4 bases to trimming and J lost 2 bases; unmatched junction nucleotides: 9. Germline loops: CDR1 SEHNR, CDR2 FQNEAQ (reference sequence). This CDR3 region has 17 residues. CDR3 nucleotide sequence: TGTGCCAGCAGCTCACGGTCCACTAGCGGGGTCACAGATACGCAGTATTTT. Translation gives CASSSRSTSGVTDTQYF.

This clonotype was recorded a few times. This chain connects TRBV6-6 to TRBJ2-7, with D tentatively TRBD2 (6 bases). The germline V and J ends were trimmed by 6 bases and 5 bases, with 14 bases remaining between them. The CDR3 contains 13 residues. Germline lookup yields CDR1 MNHNY and CDR2 SVGAGI (reference sequence). The CDR3 protein is CASSRWGDDEQYF. CDR3 nucleotide sequence: TGTGCCAGCAGCCGATGGGGGGACGACGAGCAGTACTTC.

The chain combines TRBV20-1 with TRBJ1-6; D remains unclear. This CDR3 has 13 amino acids. The V and J ends lost 3 bases and 9 bases respectively, with 12 bases between them. CDR1 and CDR2 from the germline V gene are DFQATT and SNEGSKA (reference sequence). The CDR3 sequence is CSASVVGGSPLHF. For the CDR3, the DNA is TGCAGTGCTAGTGTAGTTGGTGGTTCACCCCTCCACTTT.

The J gene is TRBJ1-2, the V gene TRBV20-1; the D gene is possibly TRBD1 (6 bases). The V end lost 5 bases, the J end lost 8 bases, and 21 bases lay between the germline ends. CDR1 and CDR2 (germline): DFQATT, SNEGSKA (reference sequence). The CDR3 is 14 amino acids. The CDR3 sequence: CSAVPGQLESGYTF. For the CDR3, the DNA is TGCAGTGCTGTGCCGGGACAATTGGAATCGGGCTACACCTTC.

This clonotype was picked up one time. CDR3 in amino acids: CAWKGLRVDEQYF. As DNA, the CDR3 is TGTGCCTGGAAGGGGCTACGGGTCGACGAGCAGTACTTC. This sequence joins TRBV30 and TRBJ2-5; weak D call: TRBD1 (5 bases). The J call may be wrong; the DNA end is better matched by TRBJ2-7. Germline V gene data show CDR1 as GTSNPN and CDR2 as SVGIG (reference sequence). The CDR3 runs 13 residues.

As to this clonotype: Compared with germline, one end of the junction differs, possibly owing to a read error. This chain links TRBV27 with TRBJ1-3; 8 bases map to TRBD1. This CDR3 has 15 amino acids. The V gene's germline CDR1 is MNHEY and CDR2 SMNVEV (reference sequence). The CDR3 DNA follows: TGTGTCAGCAGTCTCAGGGGGCTTCCTGGAAACACCATATATTTT. This sequence encodes CVSSLRGLPGNTIYF.

The chain carries TRBV10-3 and TRBJ2-1; 8 nucleotides line up with TRBD2. The CDR3 consists of 15 residues. V shed 4 bases and J 6 bases; nucleotides not matched to a gene: 8. The germline CDR1 and CDR2 sequences are ENHRY and SYGVKD. The CDR3 region is CAISGAGGPRNEQFF. CDR3 bases: TGTGCCATCAGTGGGGCGGGAGGCCCTCGCAATGAGCAGTTCTTC.

The chain couples TRBV28 to TRBJ2-5, with 8 bases identical to TRBD1. The CDR3 consists of 15 residues. With 5 bases clipped from V and 5 bases from J, the junction kept 10 bases outside the gene matches. CDR1 is MDHEN, CDR2 SYDVKM, per germline. The CDR3 coding sequence is TGTGCCAGCAGTCCGAGGACAGGGTGGGGGGAGACCCAGTACTTC. This sequence encodes CASSPRTGWGETQYF.

There are a few counts of this clonotype. CDR3 coding DNA: TGTGCCAGCAGCCCGAAGGGACTAGCGGGGGAACCCACCAATGAGCAGTTCTTC. As protein: CASSPKGLAGEPTNEQFF. The chain joins TRBV9 to TRBJ2-1; 14 bases agree with TRBD2. This CDR3 has 18 residues. J gave up 6 bases and V 4 bases, and 12 bases lay outside the gene matches. CDR1 and CDR2 (germline): SGDLS, YYNGEE.

The chain uses TRBV7-3 and TRBJ2-7; 13 bases line up with TRBD2. Germline V gene sequence: CDR1 SGHTA, CDR2 FQGTGA. This CDR3 is 13 amino acids long. J was trimmed by 5 bases and V by 7 bases; bases with no gene match: 2. The CDR3 DNA reads as TGTGCCAGCACCGGGACTAGCGGGGACGAGCAGTACTTC. It encodes CASTGTSGDEQYF.

The rearrangement uses TRBV20-1 and TRBJ2-7; 10 bases are shared with TRBD2. The V segment lost 3 bases and the J segment 2 bases; nucleotides outside the gene matches: 7. Germline-derived CDR1 and CDR2 are DFQATT and SNEGSKA (reference sequence). This CDR3 spans 15 amino acids. CDR3 loop: CSARASGGPPYEQYF. In DNA form, the CDR3 reads TGCAGTGCTAGGGCTAGCGGGGGCCCTCCCTACGAGCAGTACTTC.

This clonotype showed up just once. The gene calls are TRBV5-1 and TRBJ2-3; possible D gene TRBD1, 5 bases. Germline V CDR1 and CDR2: SGHRS, YFSETQ. The CDR3 covers 16 residues. V was cut by 3 bases and J by 5 bases, with 19 bases left in between. CDR3 region: CASSSQPTVSGDTQYF. The CDR3 DNA follows: TGCGCCAGCAGCTCGCAACCGACAGTCTCTGGAGATACGCAGTATTTT.

In this sample, this clonotype turned up a few times. CDR3 in amino acids: CASSQVGEGEQYF. The CDR3 bases are TGCGCCAGCAGCCAAGTCGGGGAAGGGGAGCAGTACTTC. This rearrangement joins TRBV4-1 to TRBJ2-7; possibly TRBD2 for D (5 bases). CDR3 length: 13 residues. Per germline, CDR1 MGHRA and CDR2 YSYEKL. Trimming stripped 1 base from V and 7 bases from J, with 11 bases between.

The V and J genes are TRBV20-1 and TRBJ2-3, with D possibly matching TRBD2 (6 bases). V was cut by 0 bases and J by 2 bases, with 9 bases left in between. CDR3 length equals 14 residues. CDR1 and CDR2 from the germline V gene are DFQATT and SNEGSKA (reference sequence). CDR3 protein: CSARDGGTTDTQYF. Written as DNA, the CDR3 is TGCAGTGCTAGAGATGGGGGGACCACAGATACGCAGTATTTT.

The gene calls are TRBV7-9 and TRBJ2-7, with TRBD1 matching over 10 bases. V trimming: 4 bases; J trimming: 7 bases; junction bases outside the gene matches: 7. CDR1 is SEHNR and CDR2 is FQNEAQ in the germline V gene (reference sequence). This CDR3 is built from 14 residues. This CDR3 is CASSSGTGAGEQYF. The DNA of the CDR3 is TGTGCCAGCAGCTCCGGGACAGGGGCGGGAGAGCAGTACTTC.

This chain uses TRBV3-1 with TRBJ2-1, with D unresolved. CDR3 length: 16 residues. Germline V lookup: CDR1 LGHDT, CDR2 YNNKEL (reference sequence). The V end lost 1 base, the J end lost 2 bases, and 12 bases lay between the germline ends. DNA of the CDR3: TGTGCCAGCAGCCAAGCGTCCCGCATAGCCTACAATGAGCAGTTCTTC. It codes for CASSQASRIAYNEQFF.

The J gene is TRBJ2-4, the V gene TRBV18; 7 positions agree with TRBD1. The CDR3 has 13 amino acids. V dropped 0 bases and J dropped 13; count of bases not matched to a gene: 6. CDR1 and CDR2 (germline): KGHSH, LQKENI. The CDR3, as DNA: TGTGCCAGCTCACCACCGGCAGGGGGTCAGCAGTACTTC. Its translation is CASSPPAGGQQYF.